The 24 T cell receptor beta chains in this list originate from one sample, sequenced in a study of identical twins' blood T cells. TCRdb processed the 5' RACE reads anew with MiXCR; each CDR3 protein has one entry. This sample carries a few hundred thousand distinct CDR3 sequences, 25% to 35% of them seen once, and the ten largest clones take roughly 5.5%. Input material: PBMCs. The receptors were sampled from a woman aged 18 to 55 in good health.

The gene calls are TRBV29-1 and TRBJ2-1; the D is unclear. V shed 1 base and J shed 7 bases, with 8 bases lying between them. Germline V gene lookup returns CDR1 SQVTM and CDR2 ANQGSEA. The CDR3 is 12 residues long. CDR3 residues: CSVEGAVNEQFF. The CDR3 DNA reads TGCAGCGTTGAAGGGGCGGTTAATGAGCAGTTCTTC.

The rearrangement uses TRBV7-2 and TRBJ2-3; 7 bases fit TRBD1. The V gene end was trimmed by 1 base and the J gene end by 9 bases; junction bases not matched to a gene: 10. The CDR3 extends over 15 amino acids. The germline gives CDR1 SGHTA, CDR2 FQGNSA. In nucleotides, the CDR3 is TGTGCCAGCAGCTTAGGGTTAGACCCCAGGGGGACGCAGTATTTT. It codes for CASSLGLDPRGTQYF.

This chain joins TRBV7-9 and TRBJ1-4; 7 bases map to TRBD1. Trimming took 5 bases from V and 8 from J; bases not matched to a gene: 11. CDR1 and CDR2 (germline): SEHNR, FQNEAQ (reference sequence). The CDR3 extends over 15 amino acids. In nucleotides, the CDR3 is TGTGCCAGCAGCGCCCGACAGGGTGGTAAGGAAAAACTGTTTTTT. Amino acids: CASSARQGGKEKLFF.

This clonotype showed up just a few times. The rearrangement joins TRBV29-1 to TRBJ1-5, with a tentative D call TRBD1 (5 bases). This CDR3 contains 13 residues. Germline V gives CDR1 SQVTM, CDR2 ANQGSEA. V lost 4 bases to trimming and J lost 7 bases, with 14 bases between them. The CDR3 DNA reads TGCAGCGTTGGGTGGGGGGTAGGGCAGCCCCAGCATTTT. Translated: CSVGWGVGQPQHF.

This clonotype came up many times. The chain recombines TRBV29-1 with TRBJ2-7, with a possible D match to TRBD2 (6 bases). Trimming left V 6 bases short and J 3 bases short, with 9 bases between. The CDR3 is made up of 11 amino acids. The germline V gene encodes CDR1 SQVTM and CDR2 ANQGSEA. CDR3 coding DNA: TGCAGCGTCCGGACTATCTACGAGCAGTACTTC. It specifies CSVRTIYEQYF.

The chain joins TRBV4-3 to TRBJ2-1; TRBD2 aligns across 7 bases. Germline CDR1 is LGHNA and CDR2 is YSLEER. The CDR3 runs 14 residues. Losses at the gene ends were 3 bases for V and 6 bases for J; bases not matched to a gene: 5. CDR3 coding DNA: TGCGCCAGCAGCCATGAACTAGCGACCAATGAGCAGTTCTTC. It yields the protein CASSHELATNEQFF.

This clonotype was seen more than once but under ten times. The V and J genes are TRBV7-9 and TRBJ1-2, with a tentative D call TRBD1 (5 bases). The V gene lost 2 bases and the J gene lost 2 bases, with 12 bases spanning the gap. CDR1 and CDR2 (germline): SEHNR, FQNEAQ (reference sequence). This CDR3 is 15 amino acids long. The CDR3 DNA follows: TGTGCCAGCAGCTTAACCGGGACGGCCAACTATGGCTACACCTTC. It codes for CASSLTGTANYGYTF. Looking up the rest from reference TRBV7-9 and TRBJ1-2 gives the full variable domain: DTGVSQNPRHKITKRGQNVTFRCDPISEHNRLYWYRQTLGQGPEFLTYFQNEAQLEKSRLLSDRFSAERPKGSFSTLEIQRTEQGDSAMYLCASSLTGTANYGYTFGSGTRLTVV.

This clonotype was seen many times. The rearrangement links TRBV9 to TRBJ1-2, with D unresolved. Per germline, CDR1 SGDLS and CDR2 YYNGEE. This CDR3 has 14 amino acids. Trimming took 4 bases from V and 3 from J, leaving 13 bases between them. CDR3 bases: TGTGCCAGCAGCACAAACTCCCCGCACTATGGCTACACCTTC. Protein product: CASSTNSPHYGYTF.

This clonotype was counted between two and nine times. The genes are TRBV12-3 or TRBV12-4 and TRBJ2-2; TRBD2 aligns across 10 bases. The CDR3 has 15 residues. The V and J ends lost 6 bases and 7 bases, in that order; junction bases with no gene match: 8. As DNA, the CDR3 is TGTGCCAGCAGCCCCAAGCGGGAGGGCCTCGGGGAGCTGTTTTTT. Translated, it gives CASSPKREGLGELFF.

Regarding this clonotype: One base away lies a much larger clone, so this may be a sequencing read error. The rearrangement joins TRBV10-3 to TRBJ1-1; 7 bases fit TRBD1. Per germline, CDR1 ENHRY and CDR2 SYGVKD. The V gene end was trimmed by 2 bases and the J gene end by 12 bases; junction bases not matched to a gene: 18. The CDR3 loop spans 16 amino acids. CDR3 DNA: TGTGCCATCAGTGAGACTAGGGGGCGAGGGTTTTCGGGATCTTTCTTT. Translating gives CAISETRGRGFSGSFF.

The table lists this clonotype with a few counts. The chain carries TRBV29-1 and TRBJ1-2; D is ambiguous. V was shortened by 1 base and J by 4 bases, with 16 bases between the two germline ends. The CDR3 runs 15 residues. Germline CDR1 is SQVTM and CDR2 is ANQGSEA. The CDR3 protein is CSVEVGGSVPYGYTF. The CDR3 DNA reads as TGCAGCGTTGAAGTTGGCGGGTCCGTCCCCTATGGCTACACCTTC.

There are a few counts of this clonotype. V gene TRBV7-9 combines with J gene TRBJ1-1; D is possibly TRBD1 (6 bases). V lost 8 bases and J 3 bases, leaving 19 bases between the germline ends. This CDR3 region has 15 residues. Germline V CDR1 and CDR2: SEHNR, FQNEAQ (reference sequence). The CDR3 sequence is CASLGGFLPYTEAFF. CDR3 DNA: TGTGCCAGCCTAGGGGGTTTTCTCCCGTACACTGAAGCTTTCTTT.

This clonotype was counted ten times or more. The rearrangement uses TRBV6-6 and TRBJ2-1; the match to TRBD2 covers 8 bases. Germline V gives CDR1 MNHNY, CDR2 SVGAGI (reference sequence). The CDR3 covers 16 residues. J lost 6 bases, V lost 0 bases, and 7 bases had no gene match. The CDR3 spells CASSYSNPLAGNEQFF. The CDR3 DNA follows: TGTGCCAGCAGTTACTCGAACCCGCTAGCGGGCAATGAGCAGTTCTTC.

This rearrangement joins TRBV28 to TRBJ2-2; 8 bases are shared with TRBD2. The length of the CDR3 is 15 residues. Germline V gives CDR1 MDHEN, CDR2 SYDVKM. V lost 4 bases, J lost 0 bases, and 1 base stayed unmatched. CDR3 loop: CASSSRGANTGELFF. The CDR3 DNA is TGTGCCAGCAGTTCGCGGGGGGCGAACACCGGGGAGCTGTTTTTT.

With respect to this clonotype: A read error may be the cause here, since a much bigger clone is one base away. The V gene is TRBV29-1, the J gene TRBJ1-2; D gene ambiguous. Germline values: CDR1 SQVTM, CDR2 ANQGSEA. Between the trimmed V and J ends, which lost 5 bases and 7 bases, there was a span of 11 bases. CDR3 length: 11 residues. The DNA for the CDR3 is TGCAGCGTTTTTGCGTCCCGTGGCTACACCTTC. Its protein is CSVFASRGYTF.

The rearrangement joins TRBV5-4 to TRBJ1-1, with D unclear. This CDR3 region has 13 residues. V was clipped by 0 bases and J by 7 bases, with 10 bases between them. The germline V gene encodes CDR1 SGHNT and CDR2 YYREEE (reference sequence). CDR3 sequence reads: CASSLVHTSEAFF. The CDR3 DNA follows: TGTGCCAGCAGCTTGGTCCACACGAGTGAAGCTTTCTTT.

The sample holds many counts of this clonotype. The chain couples TRBV24-1 to TRBJ2-1; TRBD1 matches 9 bases. V dropped 9 bases and J dropped 6; count of bases not matched to a gene: 11. This CDR3 is built from 15 residues. From germline, CDR1 is KGHDR and CDR2 SFDVKD. The chain's CDR3 is CATSRGTGRSNEQFF. The CDR3 DNA follows: TGTGCCACCTCCCGTGGGACAGGGCGGAGCAATGAGCAGTTCTTC.

This chain uses TRBV30 with TRBJ2-2; no definite D call. The CDR3 runs to 14 residues. V gave up 0 bases and J gave up 5 bases, with 10 bases separating them. From germline, CDR1 is GTSNPN and CDR2 SVGIG (reference sequence). CDR3 DNA: TGTGCCTGGAGTGTACAGACTGGAACCGGGGAGCTGTTTTTT. This encodes CAWSVQTGTGELFF.

The V and J genes are TRBV5-6 and TRBJ1-3; D call uncertain. CDR1 and CDR2 from the germline V gene are SGHDT and YYEEEE. Trimming removed 6 bases from V and 0 bases from J, with 10 bases in between. This CDR3 has 14 residues. The CDR3 loop reads CASKSSGSGNTIYF. The CDR3 coding sequence is TGTGCCAGCAAGAGCAGCGGCTCTGGAAACACCATATATTTT.

In its sample, this clonotype was seen many times. V gene TRBV20-1 combines with J gene TRBJ2-7, with D perhaps assigned TRBD1 or TRBD2 (5 bases each). Per the germline V gene, CDR1 is DFQATT and CDR2 is SNEGSKA (reference sequence). The CDR3 is 13 amino acids. V was shortened by 5 bases and J by 3 bases, with 14 bases between the two germline ends. CDR3 loop: CSARPLGDYEQYF. The CDR3 region has the DNA TGCAGTGCTCGACCACTAGGGGACTACGAGCAGTACTTC.

This clonotype was detected only a few times. V and J are TRBV10-2 and TRBJ2-7, with unresolved D. Trimming pared 3 bases from V and 7 bases from J, leaving 13 bases between. The germline V gene has CDR1 WSHSY and CDR2 SAAADI. The CDR3 has 13 residues. CDR3 region: CASSEWPREEQYF. The DNA of the CDR3 is TGCGCCAGCAGTGAATGGCCCCGCGAGGAGCAGTACTTC.

Only a few counts were recorded for this clonotype. This chain connects TRBV5-1 to TRBJ1-2; D possibly corresponds to TRBD1 (6 bases). V dropped 5 bases and J dropped 8 bases, with 22 bases sitting between them. From germline, CDR1 is SGHRS and CDR2 YFSETQ. This CDR3 has 15 residues. The CDR3 DNA sequence: TGCGCCAGCAGTCCCTCAGGGGCGGAAGTGAGAGGCTACACCTTC. Its protein is CASSPSGAEVRGYTF.

Turning to this clonotype: A much larger clone lies a single base off, so this may be a read error. The chain carries TRBV29-1 and TRBJ2-1; the match to TRBD1 covers 10 bases. The CDR3 is 12 residues long. From germline, CDR1 is SQVTM and CDR2 ANQGSEA. The CDR3 protein is CSIKTGGNEKSF. In DNA form, the CDR3 reads TGCAGTATCAAGACAGGGGGCAATGAGAAGTCCTTC.

This clonotype has just one count. One junction end disagrees with the germline gene, perhaps due to a read error. The gene calls are TRBV18 and TRBJ2-7; D remains unclear. CDR1 is KGHSH and CDR2 is LQKENI in the germline V gene. This CDR3 spans 13 amino acids. The CDR3 region is CAGSPAADYEQYF. CDR3 nucleotides: TGTGCCGGCTCACCAGCAGCCGATTACGAGCAGTACTTC.